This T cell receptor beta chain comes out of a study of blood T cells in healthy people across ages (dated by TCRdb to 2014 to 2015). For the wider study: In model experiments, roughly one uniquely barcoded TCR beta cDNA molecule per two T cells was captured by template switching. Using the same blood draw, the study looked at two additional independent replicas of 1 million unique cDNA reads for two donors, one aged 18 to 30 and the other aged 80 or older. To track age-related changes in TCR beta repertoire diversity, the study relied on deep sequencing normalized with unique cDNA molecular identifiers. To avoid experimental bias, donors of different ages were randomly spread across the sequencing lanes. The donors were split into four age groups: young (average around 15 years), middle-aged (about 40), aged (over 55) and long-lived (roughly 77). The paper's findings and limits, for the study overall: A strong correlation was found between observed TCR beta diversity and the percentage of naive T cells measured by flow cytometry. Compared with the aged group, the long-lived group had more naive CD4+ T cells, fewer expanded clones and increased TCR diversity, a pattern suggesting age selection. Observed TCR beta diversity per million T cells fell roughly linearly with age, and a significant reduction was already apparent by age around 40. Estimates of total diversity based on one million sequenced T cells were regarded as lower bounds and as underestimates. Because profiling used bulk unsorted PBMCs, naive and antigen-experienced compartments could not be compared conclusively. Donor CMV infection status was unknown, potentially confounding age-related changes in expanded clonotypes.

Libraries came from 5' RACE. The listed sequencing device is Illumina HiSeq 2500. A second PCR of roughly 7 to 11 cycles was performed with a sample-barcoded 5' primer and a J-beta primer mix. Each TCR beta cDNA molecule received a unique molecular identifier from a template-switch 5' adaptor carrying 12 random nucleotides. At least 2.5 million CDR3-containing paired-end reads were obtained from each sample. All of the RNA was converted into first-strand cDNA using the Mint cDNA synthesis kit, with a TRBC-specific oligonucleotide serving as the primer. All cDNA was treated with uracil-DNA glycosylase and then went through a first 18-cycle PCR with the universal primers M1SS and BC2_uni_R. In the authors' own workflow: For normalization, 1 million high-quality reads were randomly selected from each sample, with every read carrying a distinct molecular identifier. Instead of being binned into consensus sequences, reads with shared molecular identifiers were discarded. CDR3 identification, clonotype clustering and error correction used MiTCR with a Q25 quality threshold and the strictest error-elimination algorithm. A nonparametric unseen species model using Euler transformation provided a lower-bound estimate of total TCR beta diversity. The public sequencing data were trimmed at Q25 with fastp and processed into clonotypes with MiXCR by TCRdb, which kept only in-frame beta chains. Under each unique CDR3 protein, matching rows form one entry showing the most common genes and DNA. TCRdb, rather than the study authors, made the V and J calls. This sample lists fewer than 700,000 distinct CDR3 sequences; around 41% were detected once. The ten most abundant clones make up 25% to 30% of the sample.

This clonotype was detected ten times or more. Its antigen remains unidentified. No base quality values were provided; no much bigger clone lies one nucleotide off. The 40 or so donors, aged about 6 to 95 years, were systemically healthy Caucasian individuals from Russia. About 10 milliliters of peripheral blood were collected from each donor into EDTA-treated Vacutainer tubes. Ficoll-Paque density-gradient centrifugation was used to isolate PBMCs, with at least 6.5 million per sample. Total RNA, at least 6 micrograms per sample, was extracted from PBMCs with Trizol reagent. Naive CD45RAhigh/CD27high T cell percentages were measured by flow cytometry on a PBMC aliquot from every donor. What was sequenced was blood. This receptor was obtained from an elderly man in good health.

DNA sequence: TGCAGTGCTAGAGATTCCGACAGTGCCGGGGCCAACGTCCTGACTTTC. It translates as CSARDSDSAGANVLTF. The rearranged segments are TRBV20-1 and TRBJ2-6, and TRBD1 may be the D gene, going by 5 matching bases. The germline V gene (reference sequence) provides CDR1 DFQATT and CDR2 SNEGSKA. The CDR3 covers 16 residues, taking in both the cysteine and the phenylalanine. Here the CDR3 DNA is all that survives: 48 bases in frame from base 1. Cut back by 0 bases and 4 bases, the V and J ends lie 13 bases apart.